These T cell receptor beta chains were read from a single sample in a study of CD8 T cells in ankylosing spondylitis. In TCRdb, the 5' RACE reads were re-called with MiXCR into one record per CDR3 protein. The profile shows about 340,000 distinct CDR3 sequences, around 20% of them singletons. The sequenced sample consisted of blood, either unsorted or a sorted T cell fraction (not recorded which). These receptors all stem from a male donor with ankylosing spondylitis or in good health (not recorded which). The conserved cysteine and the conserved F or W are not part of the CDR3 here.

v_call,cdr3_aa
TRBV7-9,ASSVGTGNTDTQY
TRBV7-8,ASSLRAMGQGPDTQY
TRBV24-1,ATSARTGTAYNEQF
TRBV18,ASSPLGGSTDTQY
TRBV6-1,ASSEWPHNEQF
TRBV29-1,SVEDLAGGSTDTQY
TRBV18,ASSPLAPQSQETQY
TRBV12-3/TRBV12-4,ASSFDRGVGYNEQF
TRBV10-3,AISEPDRGHEQY
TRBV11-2,ASSLITSGTEQF
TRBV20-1,SARDWGGRDNEQF
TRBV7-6,ASSLPREGEDQETQY
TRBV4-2,ASSPPDGGANVLT
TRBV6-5,ASSYSAGGNGELF
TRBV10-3,AISEVVNYDTEAF
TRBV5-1,ASSARGSYEQY
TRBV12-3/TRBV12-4,ASSSGWGYT
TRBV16,ASSHFAGQGNSPLH
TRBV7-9,ASTQGVGTEAF
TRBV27,ASSLPPYSI
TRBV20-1,SAGDYSKPKETQY
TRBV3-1,ASSQAWRERADTQY
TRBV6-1,ASSNRRGTADYGYT
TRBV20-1,SARGQSGTRTVGVETQY
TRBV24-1,ATSDTRPSSGESSYEQY
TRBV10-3,AISERGGDGSPLH
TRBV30,AWSRGFYNEQF
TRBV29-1,SVDRETDEQF